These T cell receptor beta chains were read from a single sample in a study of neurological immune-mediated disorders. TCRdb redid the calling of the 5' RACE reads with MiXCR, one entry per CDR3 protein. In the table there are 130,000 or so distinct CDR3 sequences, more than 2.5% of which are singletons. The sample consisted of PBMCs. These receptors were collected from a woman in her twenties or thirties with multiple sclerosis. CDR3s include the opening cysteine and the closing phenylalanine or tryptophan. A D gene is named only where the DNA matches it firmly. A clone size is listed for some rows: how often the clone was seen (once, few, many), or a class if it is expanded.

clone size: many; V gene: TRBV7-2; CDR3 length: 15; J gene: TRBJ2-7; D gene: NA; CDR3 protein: CASSSLQNGAYEQYF; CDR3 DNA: TGTGCCAGCAGCTCCTTACAGAACGGGGCCTACGAGCAGTACTTC
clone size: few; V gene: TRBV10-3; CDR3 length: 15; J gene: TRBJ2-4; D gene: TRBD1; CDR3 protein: CAISSDRGGKNIQYF; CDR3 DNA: TGTGCCATCAGTTCGGACAGGGGAGGCAAAAACATTCAGTACTTC
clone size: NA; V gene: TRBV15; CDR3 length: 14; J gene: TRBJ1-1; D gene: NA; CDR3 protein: CATSYRDLGTEAFF; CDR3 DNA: TGTGCCACCAGCTATAGGGATCTCGGCACTGAAGCTTTCTTT
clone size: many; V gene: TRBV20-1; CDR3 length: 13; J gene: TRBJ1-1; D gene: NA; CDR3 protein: CSASQTQNTEAFF; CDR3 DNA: TGCAGTGCGAGCCAAACTCAGAACACTGAAGCTTTCTTT
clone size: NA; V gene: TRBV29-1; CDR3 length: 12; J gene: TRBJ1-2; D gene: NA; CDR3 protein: CSVLDGRYGYTF; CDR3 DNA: TGCAGCGTCCTCGACGGACGCTATGGCTACACCTTC
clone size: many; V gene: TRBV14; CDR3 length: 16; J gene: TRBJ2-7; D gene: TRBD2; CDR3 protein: CASSQEGGLAVHEQYF; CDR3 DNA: TGTGCCAGCAGCCAAGAGGGAGGGCTAGCGGTACACGAGCAGTACTTC
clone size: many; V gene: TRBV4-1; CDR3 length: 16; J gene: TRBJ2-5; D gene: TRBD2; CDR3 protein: CASSQPLAGSGRTQYF; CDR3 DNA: TGCGCCAGCAGCCAACCACTAGCGGGGTCAGGGCGGACCCAGTACTTC
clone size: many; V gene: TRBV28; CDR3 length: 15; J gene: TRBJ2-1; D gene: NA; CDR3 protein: CASSPPGSSYNEQFF; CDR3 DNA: TGTGCCAGCAGTCCCCCAGGGTCCTCCTACAATGAGCAGTTCTTC
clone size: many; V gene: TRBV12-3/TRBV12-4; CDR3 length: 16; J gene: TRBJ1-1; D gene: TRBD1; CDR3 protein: CASQKGQGGMNTEAFF; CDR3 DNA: TGTGCCAGCCAAAAAGGACAGGGAGGAATGAACACTGAAGCTTTCTTT
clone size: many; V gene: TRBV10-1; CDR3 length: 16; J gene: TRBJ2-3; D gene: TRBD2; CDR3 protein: CASSEWASGRTDTQYF; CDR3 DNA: TGCGCCAGCAGTGAGTGGGCTAGCGGGAGAACAGATACGCAGTATTTT
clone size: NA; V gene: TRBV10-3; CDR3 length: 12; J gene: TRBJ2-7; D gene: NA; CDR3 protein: CAISGGGYEQYF; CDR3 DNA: TGTGCCATCAGTGGAGGCGGCTACGAGCAGTACTTC
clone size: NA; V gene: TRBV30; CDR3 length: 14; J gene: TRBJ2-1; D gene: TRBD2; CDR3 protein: CAWTSGISYNEQFF; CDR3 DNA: TGTGCCTGGACCAGCGGGATCTCCTACAATGAGCAGTTCTTC
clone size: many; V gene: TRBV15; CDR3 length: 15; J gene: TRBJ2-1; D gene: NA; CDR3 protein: CATRAGRSSYNEQFF; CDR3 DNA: TGTGCCACCAGGGCAGGACGGAGCTCCTACAATGAGCAGTTCTTC
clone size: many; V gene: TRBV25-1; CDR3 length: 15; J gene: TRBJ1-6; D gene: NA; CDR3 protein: CASSDSGTANSPLHF; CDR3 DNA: TGTGCCAGCAGTGATTCCGGGACGGCAAATTCACCCCTCCACTTT
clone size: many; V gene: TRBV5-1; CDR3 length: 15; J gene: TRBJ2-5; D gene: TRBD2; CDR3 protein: CASSLVTSGKETQYF; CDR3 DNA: TGCGCCAGCAGCTTGGTGACTAGCGGGAAAGAGACCCAGTACTTC
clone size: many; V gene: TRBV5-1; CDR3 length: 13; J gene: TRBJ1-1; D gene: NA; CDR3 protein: CASSTTLGTEAFF; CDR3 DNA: TGCGCCAGCAGCACCACCCTAGGCACTGAAGCTTTCTTT